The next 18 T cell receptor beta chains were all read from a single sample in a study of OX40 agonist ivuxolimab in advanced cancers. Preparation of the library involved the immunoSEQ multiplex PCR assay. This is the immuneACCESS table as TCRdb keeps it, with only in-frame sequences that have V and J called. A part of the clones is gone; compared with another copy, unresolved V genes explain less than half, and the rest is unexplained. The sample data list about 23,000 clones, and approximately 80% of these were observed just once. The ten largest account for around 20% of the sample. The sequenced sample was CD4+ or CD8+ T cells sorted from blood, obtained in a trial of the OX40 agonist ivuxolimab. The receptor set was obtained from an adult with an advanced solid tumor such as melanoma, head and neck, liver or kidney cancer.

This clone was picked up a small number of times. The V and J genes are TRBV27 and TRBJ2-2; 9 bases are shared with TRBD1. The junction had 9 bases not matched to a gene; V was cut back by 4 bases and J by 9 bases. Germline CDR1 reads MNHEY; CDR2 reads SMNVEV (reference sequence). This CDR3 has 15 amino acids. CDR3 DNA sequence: TGTGCCAGCAGTTACCCGGGACAGGGTCGCCGGGAGCTGTTTTTT. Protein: CASSYPGQGRRELFF.

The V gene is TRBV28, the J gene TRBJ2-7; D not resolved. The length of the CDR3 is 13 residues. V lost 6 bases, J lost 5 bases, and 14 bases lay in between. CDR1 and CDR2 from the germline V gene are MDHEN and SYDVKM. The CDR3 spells CASRDFRGDEQYF. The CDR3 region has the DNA TGTGCCAGCAGAGACTTTCGCGGCGACGAGCAGTACTTC.

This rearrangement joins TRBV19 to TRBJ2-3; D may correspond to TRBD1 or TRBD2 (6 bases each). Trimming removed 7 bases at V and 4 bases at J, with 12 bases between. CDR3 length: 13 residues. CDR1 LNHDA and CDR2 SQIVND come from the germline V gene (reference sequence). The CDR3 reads CASNGGEADTQYF. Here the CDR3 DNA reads TGTGCCAGTAACGGGGGCGAGGCAGATACGCAGTATTTT.

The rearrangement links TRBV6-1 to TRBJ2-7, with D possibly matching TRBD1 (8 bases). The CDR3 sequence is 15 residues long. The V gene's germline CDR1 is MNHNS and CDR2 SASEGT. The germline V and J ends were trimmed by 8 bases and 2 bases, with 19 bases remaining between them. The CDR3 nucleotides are TGTGCCAGCTCTGAACAGGGGGGGGGACCCTACGAGCAGTACTTC. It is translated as CASSEQGGGPYEQYF.

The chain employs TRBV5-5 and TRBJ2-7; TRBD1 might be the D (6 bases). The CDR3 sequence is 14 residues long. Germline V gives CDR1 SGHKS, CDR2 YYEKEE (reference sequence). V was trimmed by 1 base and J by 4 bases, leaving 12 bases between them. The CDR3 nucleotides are TGTGCCAGCAGCTTGTTTCAGGGGCGGTACGAGCAGTACTTC. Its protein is CASSLFQGRYEQYF.

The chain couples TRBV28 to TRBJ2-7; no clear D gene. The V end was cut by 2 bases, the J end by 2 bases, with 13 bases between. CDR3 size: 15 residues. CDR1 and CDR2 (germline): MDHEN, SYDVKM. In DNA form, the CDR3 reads TGTGCCAGCAGTTTAATCTCGACGCCCCCCTACGAGCAGTACTTC. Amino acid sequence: CASSLISTPPYEQYF. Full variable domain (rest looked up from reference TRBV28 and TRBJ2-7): DVKVTQSSRYLVKRTGEKVFLECVQDMDHENMFWYRQDPGLGLRLIYFSYDVKMKEKGDIPEGYSVSREKKERFSLILESASTNQTSMYLCASSLISTPPYEQYFGPGTRLTVT.

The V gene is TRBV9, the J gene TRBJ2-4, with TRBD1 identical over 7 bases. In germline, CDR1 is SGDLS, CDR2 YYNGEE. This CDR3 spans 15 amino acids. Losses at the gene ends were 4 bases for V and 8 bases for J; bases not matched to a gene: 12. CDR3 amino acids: CASSFRQGFSDIQYF. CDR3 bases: TGTGCCAGCAGCTTTCGACAGGGTTTTTCGGACATTCAGTACTTC.

CDR3 DNA: TGTGCCAGCAGCTTAGGACTATCAACCAATGAAGCTTTCTTT. Protein: CASSLGLSTNEAFF. The chain recombines TRBV7-3 with TRBJ1-1; D is unresolved. This CDR3 has 14 amino acids. Germline CDR1 and CDR2: SGHTA and FQGTGA. Trimming stripped 2 bases from V and 7 bases from J, with 14 bases between.

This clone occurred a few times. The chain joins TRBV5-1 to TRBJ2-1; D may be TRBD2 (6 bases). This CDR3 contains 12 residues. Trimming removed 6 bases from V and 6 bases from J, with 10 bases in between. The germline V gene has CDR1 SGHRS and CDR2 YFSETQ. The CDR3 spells CASNGGINEQFF. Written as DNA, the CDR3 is TGCGCCAGCAACGGGGGAATCAATGAGCAGTTCTTC.

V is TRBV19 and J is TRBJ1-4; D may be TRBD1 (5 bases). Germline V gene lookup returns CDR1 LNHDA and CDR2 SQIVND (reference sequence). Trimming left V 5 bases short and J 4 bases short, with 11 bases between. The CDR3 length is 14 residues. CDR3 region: CASSQGRLNEKLFF. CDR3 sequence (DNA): TGTGCCAGTAGTCAGGGACGGCTTAATGAAAAACTGTTTTTT.

The CDR3 region has the DNA TGTGCCAGCAGCGTAGTCAGCGGGGGGGGCGCGGAGACCCAGTACTTC. It translates to CASSVVSGGGAETQYF. The chain employs TRBV9 and TRBJ2-5; the match to TRBD2 covers 10 bases. The V gene's germline CDR1 is SGDLS and CDR2 YYNGEE. CDR3 length: 16 amino acids. With 0 bases clipped from V and 5 bases from J, the junction kept 7 bases outside the gene matches.

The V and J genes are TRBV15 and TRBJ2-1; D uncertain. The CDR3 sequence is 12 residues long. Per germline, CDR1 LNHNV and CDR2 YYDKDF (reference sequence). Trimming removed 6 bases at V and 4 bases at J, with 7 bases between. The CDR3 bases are TGTGCCACCAGTGTGTTTTACAATGAGCAGTTCTTC. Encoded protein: CATSVFYNEQFF.

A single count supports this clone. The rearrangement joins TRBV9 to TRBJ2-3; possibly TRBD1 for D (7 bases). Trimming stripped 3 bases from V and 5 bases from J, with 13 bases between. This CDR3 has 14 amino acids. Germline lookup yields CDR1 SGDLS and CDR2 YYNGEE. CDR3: CASSDRGGGDTQYF. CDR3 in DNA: TGTGCCAGCAGCGACAGGGGAGGAGGAGATACGCAGTATTTT.

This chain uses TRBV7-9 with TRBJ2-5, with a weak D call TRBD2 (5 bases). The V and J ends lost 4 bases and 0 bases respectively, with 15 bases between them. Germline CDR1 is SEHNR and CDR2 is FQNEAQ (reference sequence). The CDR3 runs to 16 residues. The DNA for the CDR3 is TGTGCCAGCAGCTCCCCGACCACACTAGACCAAGAGACCCAGTACTTC. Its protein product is CASSSPTTLDQETQYF.

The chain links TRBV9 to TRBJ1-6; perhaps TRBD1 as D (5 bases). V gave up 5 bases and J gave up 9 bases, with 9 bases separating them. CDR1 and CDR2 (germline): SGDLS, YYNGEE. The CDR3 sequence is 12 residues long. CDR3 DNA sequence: TGTGCCAGCAGTCGGGGGAGTTCACCCCTCCACTTT. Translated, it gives CASSRGSSPLHF.

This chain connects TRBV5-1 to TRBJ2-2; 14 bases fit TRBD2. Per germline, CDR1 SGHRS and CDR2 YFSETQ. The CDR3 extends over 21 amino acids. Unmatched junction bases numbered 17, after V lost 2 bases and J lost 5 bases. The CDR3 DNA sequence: TGCGCCAGCAGCTTTGACCGAGGACCGGGACTAGCGGGAGCTAATACCGGGGAGCTGTTTTTT. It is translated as CASSFDRGPGLAGANTGELFF.

The CDR3 sequence: CASSLVSGFSEQFF. CDR3 nucleotide sequence: TGTGCCAGCAGTTTAGTTTCGGGGTTTAGTGAGCAGTTCTTC. The rearrangement links TRBV28 to TRBJ2-1; a possible D gene is TRBD2 (5 bases). Trimming pared 2 bases from V and 9 bases from J, leaving 14 bases between. Germline CDR1 and CDR2: MDHEN and SYDVKM. The length of the CDR3 is 14 residues.

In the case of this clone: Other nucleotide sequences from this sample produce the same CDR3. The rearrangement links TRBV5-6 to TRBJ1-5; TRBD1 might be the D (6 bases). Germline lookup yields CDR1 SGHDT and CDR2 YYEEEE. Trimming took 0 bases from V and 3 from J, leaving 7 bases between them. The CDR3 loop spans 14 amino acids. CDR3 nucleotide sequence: TGTGCCAGCAGCTTGGGGACAGTCAATCAGCCCCAGCATTTT. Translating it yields CASSLGTVNQPQHF. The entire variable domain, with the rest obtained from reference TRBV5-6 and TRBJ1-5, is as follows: DAGVTQSPTHLIKTRGQQVTLRCSPKSGHDTVSWYQQALGQGPQFIFQYYEEEERQRGNFPDRFSGHQFPNYSSELNVNALLLGDSALYLCASSLGTVNQPQHFGDGTRLSIL.